This T cell receptor (beta chain) was obtained from a study of beta chain features in type 1 diabetes. CDR3 length: 11 residues. The ends were cut back, 6 bases at V and 0 bases at J, with 5 bases in the middle. CDR1 SQVTM and CDR2 ANQGSEA come from the germline V gene. Comments on this clone: Its cognate antigen is unknown. Distinct nucleotide sequences in the sample also encode this CDR3.

The whole isolated RNA underwent reverse transcription, so sequencing captured expressed TCRB transcripts. Method: immunoSEQ multiplex PCR; TCRdb's copy keeps in-frame clones and lacks some. Altogether 630,000 or so clones are present, over 12% being singletons, with the ten largest covering just under 0.04%. General study points: Naive, central memory and Treg TCRB repertoires seemed to resemble each other more closely in patients than they did in healthy donors. There was a moderate but significant shortening of TCRB CDR3s in all four CD4+ subsets of Type 1 diabetes patients. For patients and controls alike, PCR might favor shorter templates to the same degree.

This receptor was taken from a man between 18 and 35 years old with type 1 diabetes. Sequences were obtained from naive CD4+ T cells from blood. The rearrangement links TRBV29-1 to TRBJ1-1; a possible D gene is TRBD1 (5 bases). In nucleotides, the CDR3 is TGCAGCGTGGGACTGAACACTGAAGCTTTCTTT. This sequence encodes CSVGLNTEAFF.